The rows below give T cell receptor beta chains drawn from one sample of a study of blood T cell repertoires in COVID-19. Here immunoSEQ multiplex PCR was the method, and the copy in TCRdb shows in-frame clones only, minus some. The sample gives about 260,000 clones, approximately 85% of which show up once; 0.7% is in the top ten. The sequenced material came from peripheral blood. The origin of the receptors is a human donor in a cohort sampled during active COVID-19. Both conserved end residues are part of each CDR3. A D gene is named only where the DNA matches it firmly. The size field is filled for only some rows; it gives once, few, many or a size class.

v_gene: TRBV30; j_gene: TRBJ1-2; d_gene: TRBD1; abundance: NA; CDR3aa: CAWSSTGGSYGYTF; CDR3nt: TGTGCCTGGAGCTCGACAGGGGGGAGCTATGGCTACACCTTC
v_gene: TRBV30; j_gene: TRBJ2-5; d_gene: TRBD1; abundance: NA; CDR3aa: CAWSVQGAPETQYF; CDR3nt: TGTGCCTGGAGTGTACAGGGGGCCCCAGAGACCCAGTACTTC
v_gene: TRBV6-2/TRBV6-3; j_gene: TRBJ2-7; d_gene: TRBD2; abundance: NA; CDR3aa: CASSFNPGLAGEHEQYF; CDR3nt: TGTGCCAGCAGTTTCAATCCAGGGCTAGCGGGAGAACACGAGCAGTACTTC
v_gene: TRBV9; j_gene: TRBJ1-1; d_gene: TRBD1; abundance: NA; CDR3aa: CASSARDRGLNTEAFF; CDR3nt: TGTGCCAGCAGCGCCCGGGACAGGGGGCTGAACACTGAAGCTTTCTTT
v_gene: TRBV19; j_gene: TRBJ1-1; d_gene: NA; abundance: once; CDR3aa: CASSIGHTELNTEAFF; CDR3nt: TGTGCCAGTAGTATAGGCCACACAGAGTTGAACACTGAAGCTTTCTTT
v_gene: TRBV6-5; j_gene: TRBJ1-3; d_gene: NA; abundance: NA; CDR3aa: CASRRNSGNTIYF; CDR3nt: TGTGCCAGCAGGAGAAACAGTGGAAACACCATATATTTT
v_gene: TRBV18; j_gene: TRBJ2-5; d_gene: TRBD2; abundance: NA; CDR3aa: CASSPGLGQETQYF; CDR3nt: TGTGCCAGCTCACCGGGACTAGGCCAAGAGACCCAGTACTTC
v_gene: TRBV19; j_gene: TRBJ2-7; d_gene: NA; abundance: NA; CDR3aa: CASSIPGWNYEQYF; CDR3nt: TGTGCCAGTAGTATACCAGGGTGGAACTACGAGCAGTACTTC
v_gene: TRBV14; j_gene: TRBJ1-4; d_gene: NA; abundance: NA; CDR3aa: CASSQDFGFPGKLFF; CDR3nt: TGTGCCAGCAGCCAAGATTTCGGCTTCCCGGGGAAACTGTTTTTT
v_gene: TRBV7-3; j_gene: TRBJ2-7; d_gene: TRBD2; abundance: NA; CDR3aa: CASSSGLAGAVEQYF; CDR3nt: TGTGCCAGCAGCTCGGGACTAGCGGGAGCGGTAGAGCAGTACTTC
v_gene: TRBV27; j_gene: TRBJ1-4; d_gene: NA; abundance: few; CDR3aa: CASSPTGSWNEKLFF; CDR3nt: TGTGCCAGCAGTCCAACCGGGAGCTGGAATGAAAAACTGTTTTTT
v_gene: TRBV5-1; j_gene: TRBJ2-7; d_gene: NA; abundance: NA; CDR3aa: CASSDRDNYEQYF; CDR3nt: TGCGCCAGCAGCGACCGTGACAACTACGAGCAGTACTTC
v_gene: TRBV19; j_gene: TRBJ2-1; d_gene: TRBD1; abundance: NA; CDR3aa: CASCRATGQGNEQFF; CDR3nt: TGTGCCAGCTGCCGTGCGACAGGGCAGGGTAATGAGCAGTTCTTC
v_gene: TRBV5-1; j_gene: TRBJ2-5; d_gene: NA; abundance: NA; CDR3aa: CASSLVRGGETQYF; CDR3nt: TGCGCCAGCAGCTTGGTGCGGGGTGGGGAGACCCAGTACTTC
v_gene: TRBV27; j_gene: TRBJ2-2; d_gene: NA; abundance: NA; CDR3aa: CASSFHPMNTGELFF; CDR3nt: TGTGCCAGCAGTTTTCACCCTATGAACACCGGGGAGCTGTTTTTT
v_gene: TRBV7-9; j_gene: TRBJ1-4; d_gene: NA; abundance: NA; CDR3aa: CASSSSGTKIF; CDR3nt: TGTGCCAGCAGCTCATCCGGGACAAAGATTTTT
v_gene: TRBV4-3; j_gene: TRBJ1-6; d_gene: NA; abundance: NA; CDR3aa: CASSQFRTDNSPLHF; CDR3nt: TGCGCCAGCAGCCAATTCAGGACAGATAATTCACCCCTCCACTTT
v_gene: TRBV5-1; j_gene: TRBJ2-2; d_gene: NA; abundance: few; CDR3aa: CASSIQGNTGELFF; CDR3nt: TGCGCCAGCAGTATCCAGGGTAACACCGGGGAGCTGTTTTTT
v_gene: TRBV7-2; j_gene: TRBJ2-4; d_gene: NA; abundance: NA; CDR3aa: CASSPRSRAKNIQYF; CDR3nt: TGTGCCAGCAGTCCGAGGAGCCGGGCCAAAAACATTCAGTACTTC
v_gene: TRBV7-2; j_gene: TRBJ2-7; d_gene: TRBD2; abundance: NA; CDR3aa: CASSLRGGTSAFYEQYF; CDR3nt: TGTGCCAGCAGCTTGCGGGGGGGGACTAGTGCCTTTTACGAGCAGTACTTC
v_gene: TRBV5-1; j_gene: TRBJ2-7; d_gene: TRBD2; abundance: NA; CDR3aa: CASSGGTSGTTYEQYF; CDR3nt: TGCGCCAGCAGCGGGGGGACTAGCGGGACTACTTACGAGCAGTACTTC
v_gene: TRBV20-1; j_gene: TRBJ1-2; d_gene: NA; abundance: NA; CDR3aa: CTTNRGYTF; CDR3nt: TGCACTACCAACCGGGGCTACACCTTC
v_gene: TRBV9; j_gene: TRBJ2-7; d_gene: NA; abundance: NA; CDR3aa: CASSVDPKGGSYEQYF; CDR3nt: TGTGCCAGCAGCGTAGATCCGAAAGGGGGATCCTACGAGCAGTACTTC
v_gene: TRBV10-3; j_gene: TRBJ1-1; d_gene: TRBD1; abundance: NA; CDR3aa: CAISERTGWTEAFF; CDR3nt: TGTGCCATCAGTGAGCGGACAGGATGGACTGAAGCTTTCTTT
v_gene: TRBV27; j_gene: TRBJ2-7; d_gene: TRBD2; abundance: NA; CDR3aa: CASSRGRAYEQYF; CDR3nt: TGTGCCAGCAGCCGCGGGAGGGCCTACGAGCAGTACTTC
v_gene: TRBV7-9; j_gene: TRBJ2-1; d_gene: NA; abundance: once; CDR3aa: CASSSRAYNEQFF; CDR3nt: TGTGCCAGCAGCTCCAGGGCCTACAATGAGCAGTTCTTC
v_gene: TRBV7-9; j_gene: TRBJ2-6; d_gene: NA; abundance: NA; CDR3aa: CASSSGGANVLTF; CDR3nt: TGTGCCAGCAGTAGTGGTGGGGCCAACGTCCTGACTTTC
v_gene: TRBV10-3; j_gene: TRBJ2-6; d_gene: NA; abundance: NA; CDR3aa: CAISDAGRDSGANVLTF; CDR3nt: TGTGCCATCAGTGATGCGGGACGGGACTCTGGGGCCAACGTCCTGACTTTC
v_gene: TRBV2; j_gene: TRBJ1-2; d_gene: NA; abundance: few; CDR3aa: CASEEVSYGYTF; CDR3nt: TGTGCCAGCGAAGAAGTGAGCTATGGCTACACCTTC
v_gene: TRBV28; j_gene: TRBJ1-5; d_gene: TRBD1; abundance: once; CDR3aa: CASSSGQGNQPQHF; CDR3nt: TGTGCCAGCAGCTCGGGACAGGGGAATCAGCCCCAGCATTTT
v_gene: TRBV19; j_gene: TRBJ2-3; d_gene: TRBD2; abundance: NA; CDR3aa: CASSPPRAGDTDTQYF; CDR3nt: TGTGCCAGTAGTCCCCCACGAGCGGGGGACACAGATACGCAGTATTTT
v_gene: TRBV18; j_gene: TRBJ1-2; d_gene: NA; abundance: NA; CDR3aa: CASSPSPGDNYGYTF; CDR3nt: TGTGCCAGCTCCCCATCACCAGGGGATAACTATGGCTACACCTTC
v_gene: TRBV7-2; j_gene: TRBJ1-6; d_gene: TRBD1; abundance: NA; CDR3aa: CASSGRDRGGSPLHF; CDR3nt: TGTGCCAGCAGCGGCCGTGACAGGGGAGGGTCACCCCTCCACTTT
v_gene: TRBV18; j_gene: TRBJ2-1; d_gene: TRBD2; abundance: NA; CDR3aa: CASSPPMASGGVEQFF; CDR3nt: TGTGCCAGCTCACCACCAATGGCTAGCGGGGGGGTCGAGCAGTTCTTC
v_gene: TRBV28; j_gene: TRBJ1-5; d_gene: NA; abundance: NA; CDR3aa: CASSLGRRSSNQPQHF; CDR3nt: TGTGCCAGCAGTTTGGGTAGGAGATCAAGCAATCAGCCCCAGCATTTT
v_gene: TRBV11-2; j_gene: TRBJ2-3; d_gene: NA; abundance: few; CDR3aa: CASSSAGADTQYF; CDR3nt: TGTGCCAGCAGCAGCGCGGGGGCTGATACGCAGTATTTT
v_gene: TRBV20-1; j_gene: TRBJ2-5; d_gene: NA; abundance: NA; CDR3aa: CSAWGVETQYF; CDR3nt: TGCAGTGCTTGGGGGGTAGAGACCCAGTACTTC
v_gene: TRBV5-4; j_gene: TRBJ2-7; d_gene: NA; abundance: NA; CDR3aa: CASSFAGLRVYEQYF; CDR3nt: TGTGCCAGCAGCTTTGCGGGATTGAGGGTCTACGAGCAGTACTTC
v_gene: TRBV19; j_gene: TRBJ2-7; d_gene: NA; abundance: NA; CDR3aa: CASSLQGKREQYF; CDR3nt: TGTGCCAGTAGCTTACAGGGTAAGAGGGAGCAGTACTTC
v_gene: TRBV28; j_gene: TRBJ2-7; d_gene: TRBD2; abundance: few; CDR3aa: CASSRTSGSPEQYF; CDR3nt: TGTGCCAGCAGTCGGACTAGCGGGAGCCCCGAGCAGTACTTC
v_gene: TRBV7-9; j_gene: TRBJ2-7; d_gene: NA; abundance: once; CDR3aa: CASSFGNPWTGGAHEQYF; CDR3nt: TGTGCCAGCAGCTTCGGCAACCCCTGGACAGGAGGGGCCCACGAGCAGTACTTC
v_gene: TRBV12-5; j_gene: TRBJ1-2; d_gene: NA; abundance: NA; CDR3aa: CASMSGLGGGYTF; CDR3nt: TGTGCTAGCATGTCAGGGTTGGGGGGTGGCTACACCTTC